This T cell receptor (beta chain) was obtained from a study of T cell responses to AZD1222 COVID-19 vaccine. Study-wide points: Clonal diversity may have been underestimated in mostly white British donors.

As to this clone: Antigen specificity is unknown.

Profiling relied on immunoSEQ multiplex PCR, and the TCRdb table lists in-frame clones only, not all of them. The sample yields tens of thousands of clones, roughly 89% seen once. The TCR was taken from an adult in good health. The sequencing used peripheral blood, collected on day 0 of AZD1222 vaccination.

The CDR3 DNA reads as TGCGCCAGCAGTGAGGGGACGCTGGGTACAGATACGCAGTATTTT. Its protein is CASSEGTLGTDTQYF. This rearrangement joins TRBV10-1 to TRBJ2-3; D may be TRBD1 or TRBD2 (5 bases each). There are 15 residues in the CDR3. Trimming left V 2 bases short and J 3 bases short, with 12 bases between. Germline V gene sequence: CDR1 WNHNN, CDR2 SYGVQD (reference sequence).